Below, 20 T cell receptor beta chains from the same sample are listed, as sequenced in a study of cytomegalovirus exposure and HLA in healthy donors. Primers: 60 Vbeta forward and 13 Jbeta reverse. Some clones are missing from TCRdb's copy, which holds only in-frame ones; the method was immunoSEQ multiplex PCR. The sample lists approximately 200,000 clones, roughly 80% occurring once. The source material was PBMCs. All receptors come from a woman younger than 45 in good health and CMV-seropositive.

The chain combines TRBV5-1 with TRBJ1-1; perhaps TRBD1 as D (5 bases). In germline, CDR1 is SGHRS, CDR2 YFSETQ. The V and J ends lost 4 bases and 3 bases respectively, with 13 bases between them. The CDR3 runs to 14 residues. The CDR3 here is CASSMVRGDTEAFF. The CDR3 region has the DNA TGCGCCAGCAGCATGGTGCGGGGGGACACTGAAGCTTTCTTT.

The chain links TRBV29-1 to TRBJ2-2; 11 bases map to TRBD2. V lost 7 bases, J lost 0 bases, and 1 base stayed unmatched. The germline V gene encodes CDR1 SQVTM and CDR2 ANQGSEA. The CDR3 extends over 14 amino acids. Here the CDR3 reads CSATSGTNTGELFF. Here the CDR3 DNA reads TGCAGCGCGACTAGCGGGACGAACACCGGGGAGCTGTTTTTT.

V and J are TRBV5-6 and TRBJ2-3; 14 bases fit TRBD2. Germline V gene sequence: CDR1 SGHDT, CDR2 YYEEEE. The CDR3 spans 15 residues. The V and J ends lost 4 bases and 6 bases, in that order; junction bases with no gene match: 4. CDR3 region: CASSRLAGGVDTQYF. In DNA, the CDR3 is TGTGCCAGCAGCCGACTAGCGGGAGGGGTCGATACGCAGTATTTT.

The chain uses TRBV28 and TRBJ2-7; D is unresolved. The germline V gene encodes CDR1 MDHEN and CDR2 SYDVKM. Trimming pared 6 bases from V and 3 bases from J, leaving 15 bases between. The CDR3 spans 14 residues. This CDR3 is CASSPTPRLYEQYF. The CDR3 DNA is TGTGCCAGCAGCCCCACGCCGCGGCTCTACGAGCAGTACTTC.

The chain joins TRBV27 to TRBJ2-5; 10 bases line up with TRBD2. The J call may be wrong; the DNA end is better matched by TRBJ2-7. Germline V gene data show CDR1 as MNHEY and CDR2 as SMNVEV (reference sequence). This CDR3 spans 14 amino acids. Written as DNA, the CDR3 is TGTGCCAGCACTCCTAGCGGGAGAGGCGGCGAGCAGTACTTC. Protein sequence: CASTPSGRGGEQYF.

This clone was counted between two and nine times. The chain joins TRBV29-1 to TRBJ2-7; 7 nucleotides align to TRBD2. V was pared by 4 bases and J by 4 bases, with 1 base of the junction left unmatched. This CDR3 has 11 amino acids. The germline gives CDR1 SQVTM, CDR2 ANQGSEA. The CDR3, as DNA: TGCAGCGTTGCGGGAGGATACGAGCAGTACTTC. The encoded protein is CSVAGGYEQYF.

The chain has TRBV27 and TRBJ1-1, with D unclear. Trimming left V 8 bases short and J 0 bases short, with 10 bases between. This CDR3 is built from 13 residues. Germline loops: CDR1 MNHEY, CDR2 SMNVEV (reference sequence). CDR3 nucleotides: TGTGCCAGCCAACAGACCATGAACACTGAAGCTTTCTTT. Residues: CASQQTMNTEAFF.

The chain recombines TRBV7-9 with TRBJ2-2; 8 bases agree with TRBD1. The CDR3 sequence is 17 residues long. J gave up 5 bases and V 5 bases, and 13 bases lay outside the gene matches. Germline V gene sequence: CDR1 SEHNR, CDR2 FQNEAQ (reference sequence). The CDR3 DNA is TGTGCCAGCAGCCCACCTCCAGGACAGGGAAATACCGGGGAGCTGTTTTTT. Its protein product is CASSPPPGQGNTGELFF. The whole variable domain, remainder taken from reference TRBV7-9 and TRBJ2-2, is DTGVSQNPRHKITKRGQNVTFRCDPISEHNRLYWYRQTLGQGPEFLTYFQNEAQLEKSRLLSDRFSAERPKGSFSTLEIQRTEQGDSAMYLCASSPPPGQGNTGELFFGEGSRLTVL.

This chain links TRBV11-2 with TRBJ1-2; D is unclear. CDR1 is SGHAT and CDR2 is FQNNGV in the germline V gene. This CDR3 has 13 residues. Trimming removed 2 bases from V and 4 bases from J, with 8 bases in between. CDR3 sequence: CASSLRERYGYTF. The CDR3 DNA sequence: TGTGCCAGCAGCTTACGAGAACGCTATGGCTACACCTTC.

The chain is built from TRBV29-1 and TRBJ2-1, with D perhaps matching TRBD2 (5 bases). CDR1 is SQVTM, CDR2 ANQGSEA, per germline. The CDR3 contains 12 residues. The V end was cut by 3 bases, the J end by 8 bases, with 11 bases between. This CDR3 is CSVEKAGDEQFF. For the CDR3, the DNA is TGCAGCGTTGAGAAGGCGGGCGATGAGCAGTTCTTC.

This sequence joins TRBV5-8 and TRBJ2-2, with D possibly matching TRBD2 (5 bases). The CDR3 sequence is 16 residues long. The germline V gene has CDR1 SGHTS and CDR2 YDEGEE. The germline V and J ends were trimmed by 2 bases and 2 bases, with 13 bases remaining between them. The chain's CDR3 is CASSFLGVLNTGELFF. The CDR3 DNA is TGTGCCAGCAGCTTTCTCGGGGTACTAAACACCGGGGAGCTGTTTTTT.

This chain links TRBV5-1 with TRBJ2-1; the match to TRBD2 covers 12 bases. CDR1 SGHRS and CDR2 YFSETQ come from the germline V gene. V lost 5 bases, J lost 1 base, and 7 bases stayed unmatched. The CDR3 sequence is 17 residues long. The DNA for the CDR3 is TGCGCCAGCAGTGAGGCTAGCGGGAGGGGATCCTACAATGAGCAGTTCTTC. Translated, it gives CASSEASGRGSYNEQFF.

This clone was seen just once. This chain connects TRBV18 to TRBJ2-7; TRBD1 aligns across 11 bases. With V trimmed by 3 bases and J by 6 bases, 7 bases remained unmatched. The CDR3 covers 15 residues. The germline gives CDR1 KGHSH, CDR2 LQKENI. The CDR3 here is CASSPSGTGGGEQYF. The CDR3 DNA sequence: TGTGCCAGCTCACCTTCCGGGACAGGGGGAGGCGAGCAGTACTTC.

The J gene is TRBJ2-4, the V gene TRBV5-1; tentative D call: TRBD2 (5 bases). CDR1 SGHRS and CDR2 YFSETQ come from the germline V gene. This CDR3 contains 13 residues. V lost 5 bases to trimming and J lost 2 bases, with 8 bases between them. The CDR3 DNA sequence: TGCGCCAGCAGTGACGGGACCAAAAACATTCAGTACTTC. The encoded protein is CASSDGTKNIQYF.

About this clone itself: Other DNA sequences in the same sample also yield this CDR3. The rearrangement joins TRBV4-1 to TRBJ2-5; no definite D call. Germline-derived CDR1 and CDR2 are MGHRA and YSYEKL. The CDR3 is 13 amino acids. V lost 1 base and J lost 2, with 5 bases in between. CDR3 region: CASSQGLQETQYF. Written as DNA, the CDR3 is TGCGCCAGCAGCCAAGGACTGCAAGAGACCCAGTACTTC.

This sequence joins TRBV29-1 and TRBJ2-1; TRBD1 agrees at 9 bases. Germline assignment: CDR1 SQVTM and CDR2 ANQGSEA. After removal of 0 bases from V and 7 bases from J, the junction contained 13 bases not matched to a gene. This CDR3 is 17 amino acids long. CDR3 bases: TGCAGCGTTGAAGATCGGCTTGACAGGGGGGCGAGAAATGAGCAGTTCTTC. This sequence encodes CSVEDRLDRGARNEQFF.

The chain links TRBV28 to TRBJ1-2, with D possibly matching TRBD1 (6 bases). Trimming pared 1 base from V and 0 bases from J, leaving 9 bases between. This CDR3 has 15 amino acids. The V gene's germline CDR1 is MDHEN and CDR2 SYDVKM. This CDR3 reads CASSLFGGPNYGYTF. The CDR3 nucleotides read TGTGCCAGCAGTTTATTTGGGGGCCCTAACTATGGCTACACCTTC.

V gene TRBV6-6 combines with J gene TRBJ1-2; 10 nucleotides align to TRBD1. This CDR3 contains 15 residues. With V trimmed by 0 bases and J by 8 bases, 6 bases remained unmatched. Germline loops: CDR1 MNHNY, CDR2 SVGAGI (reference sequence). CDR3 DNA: TGTGCCAGCAGTTACTCCGGGACAGGGGTTGGCGGCTACACCTTC. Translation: CASSYSGTGVGGYTF.

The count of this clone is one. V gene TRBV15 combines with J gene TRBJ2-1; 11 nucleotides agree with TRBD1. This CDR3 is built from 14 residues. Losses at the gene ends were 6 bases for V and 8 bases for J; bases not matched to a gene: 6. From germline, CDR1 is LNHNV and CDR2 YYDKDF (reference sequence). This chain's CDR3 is CATRRDRGFYEQFF. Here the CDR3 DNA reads TGTGCCACCAGACGGGACAGGGGGTTCTATGAGCAGTTCTTC.

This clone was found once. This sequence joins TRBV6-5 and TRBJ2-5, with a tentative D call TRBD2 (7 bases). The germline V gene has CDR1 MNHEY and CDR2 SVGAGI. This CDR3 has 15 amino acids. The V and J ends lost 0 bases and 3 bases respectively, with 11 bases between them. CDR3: CASSYSSGTKETQYF. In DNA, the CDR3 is TGTGCCAGCAGTTACTCGAGCGGGACAAAAGAGACCCAGTACTTC.